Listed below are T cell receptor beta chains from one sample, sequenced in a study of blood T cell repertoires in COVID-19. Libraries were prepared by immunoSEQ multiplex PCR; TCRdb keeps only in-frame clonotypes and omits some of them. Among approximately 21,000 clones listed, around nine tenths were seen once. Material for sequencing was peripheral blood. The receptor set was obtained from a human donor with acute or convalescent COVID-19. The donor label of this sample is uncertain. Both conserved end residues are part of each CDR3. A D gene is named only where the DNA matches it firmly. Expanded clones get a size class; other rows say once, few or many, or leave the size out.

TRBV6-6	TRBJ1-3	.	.	TGTGCCAGCAGGGTGACAGACGGAAACACCATATATTTT	CASRVTDGNTIYF
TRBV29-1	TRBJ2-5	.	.	TGCAGCGTTGATACAGGGACGCGTACGGAGACCCAGTACTTC	CSVDTGTRTETQYF
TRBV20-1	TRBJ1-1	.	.	TGCAGTGCTACGCTACAGTCTGAAGCTTTCTTT	CSATLQSEAFF
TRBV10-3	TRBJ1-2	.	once	TGTGCCGCGAGGGCCCTAGCTAACTATGGCTACACCTTC	CAARALANYGYTF
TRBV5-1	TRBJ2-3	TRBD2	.	TGCGCCAGCAGCGCGGGGGGACTAGCGGGAGGGCCCGGCACAGATACGCAGTATTTT	CASSAGGLAGGPGTDTQYF
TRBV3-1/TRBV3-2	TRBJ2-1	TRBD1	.	TGTGCCAGCAGCAGTCCCTCCGGGACAGGGGTCAACAATGAGCAGTTCTTC	CASSSPSGTGVNNEQFF
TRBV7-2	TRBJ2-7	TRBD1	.	TGTGCCAGCAGCTTAACTGGACAGGATTCCGAGCAGTACTTC	CASSLTGQDSEQYF
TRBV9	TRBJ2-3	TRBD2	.	TGTGCCAGCAGCGTAGGACTAGCAGAAGATACGCAGTATTTT	CASSVGLAEDTQYF
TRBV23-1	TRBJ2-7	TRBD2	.	TGCGCCAGCAGCTCGGGAGGGCCCCACGAGCAGTACTTC	CASSSGGPHEQYF
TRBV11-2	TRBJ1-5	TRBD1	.	TGTGCCAGCAGCTTAAGGTCAGGGACAGGGGGCAATCAGCCCCAGCATTTT	CASSLRSGTGGNQPQHF
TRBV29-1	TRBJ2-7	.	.	TGCAGCGTTGGTGACAGCTACGAGCAGTACTTC	CSVGDSYEQYF
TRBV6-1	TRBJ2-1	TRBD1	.	TGTGCCAGCAGTGAAGGGTTGGGACAGGGGAAAAGAAATGAGCAGTTCTTC	CASSEGLGQGKRNEQFF
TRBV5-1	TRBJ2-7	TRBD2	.	TGCGCCAGCAGCCCCACCGGGACTAGCGGGAGGGCCCGTCACGAGCAGTACTTC	CASSPTGTSGRARHEQYF
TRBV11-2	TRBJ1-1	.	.	TGTGCCAGCAGCTTAGGAACAGGCTTAGGGAACACTGAAGCTTTCTTT	CASSLGTGLGNTEAFF
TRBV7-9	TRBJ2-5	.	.	TGTGCCAGCAGCCCAGAGGGCATCCCGGAGACCCAGTACTTC	CASSPEGIPETQYF
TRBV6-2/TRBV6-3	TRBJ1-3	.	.	TGTGCCAGCAGTTACTCGATGGGGGCCAACTCTGGAAACACCATATATTTT	CASSYSMGANSGNTIYF
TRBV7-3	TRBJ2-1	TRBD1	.	TGTGCCAGCAGCTTCGGACAGGGGGTCGGCAATGAGCAGTTCTTC	CASSFGQGVGNEQFF
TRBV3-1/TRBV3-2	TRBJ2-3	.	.	TGTGCCAGCAGCCCCCTAGCGACTAGCACAGATACGCAGTATTTT	CASSPLATSTDTQYF
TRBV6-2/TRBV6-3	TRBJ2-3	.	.	TGTGCCAGCAGTTACGGGCTAGCGTCAGATACGCAGTATTTT	CASSYGLASDTQYF
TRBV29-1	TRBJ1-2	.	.	TGCAGCCGCGCCGGACAGAGCTATGGCTACACCTTC	CSRAGQSYGYTF
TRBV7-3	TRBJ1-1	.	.	TGTGCCAGCAGCTTGGAGGGGAGCACTGAAGCTTTCTTT	CASSLEGSTEAFF
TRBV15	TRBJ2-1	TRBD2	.	TGTGCCACCAGCAGTGGGGCTAGCGGGAGGGCCGCAGAGCAGTTCTTC	CATSSGASGRAAEQFF